The clone carrying this TCR beta chain was detected once. No antigen is known for it. These data belong to a study of radiotherapy plus CTLA-4 blockade in lung cancer. Study overall: Disease control was achieved by less than 40% of patients, and objective responses by about 17%.

Here immunoSEQ multiplex PCR was the method, and the copy in TCRdb shows in-frame clones only, minus some. Found here are tens of thousands of clones, approximately 82% of them singletons; the top ten hold 25%. The CDR3 runs 18 residues. Germline V lookup: CDR1 LNHDA, CDR2 SQIVND (reference sequence). V was clipped by 1 base and J by 4 bases; unmatched bases: 12. Study results and limitations: TCR clones of tumor origin grew in blood after radiotherapy plus ipilimumab.

Patients with chemo-refractory metastatic non-small-cell lung cancer received focal radiation plus CTLA-4 blockade with ipilimumab. The receptor was derived from a human donor with non-small cell lung cancer that progressed on radiotherapy plus ipilimumab. This sample comprised peripheral blood, obtained from a patient treated with radiotherapy plus ipilimumab. The genes are TRBV19 and TRBJ2-1; the match to TRBD1 covers 8 bases. DNA for the CDR3: TGTGCCAGTAGTATAGCCTCGGTTGGGACAGGAGGATACAATGAGCAGTTCTTC. Its protein is CASSIASVGTGGYNEQFF.